These 25 T cell receptor beta chains were sequenced from one sample in a study of read filtering for tumor transcriptome and immune sequencing (dated by TCRdb to the early 2020s). Sequencing was performed on an Illumina HiSeq 4000. The Immunoverse kit was used to build TCR libraries from around 420 ng RNA, with molecular barcoded adaptors covering alpha/delta and beta/gamma chains. TCRdb trimmed the raw reads at Q25, called clones with MiXCR and kept productive beta chains. Merged by CDR3 protein, the rows form single entries marked with the most common genes and DNA. In this sample the table shows 30,000 to 50,000 distinct CDR3 sequences, about 10% of which occur a single time. The ten top clones hold about 35% of the sample. The material sequenced was a population of CD138-negative cells sorted from bone marrow. The sample's cell subset or site label, decoded: bone marrow mononuclear cells depleted of CD138+ plasma/myeloma cells by negative magnetic selection. All receptors derive from a donor aged 40 or older with multiple myeloma.

This clonotype was detected ten times or more. The rearrangement joins TRBV7-2 to TRBJ2-5; a possible D gene is TRBD1 (5 bases). Germline V gene data show CDR1 as SGHTA and CDR2 as FQGNSA. The CDR3 covers 14 residues. The V and J ends lost 1 base and 4 bases respectively, with 10 bases between them. The CDR3 sequence is CASSLDQGGETQYF. In nucleotides, the CDR3 is TGTGCCAGCAGCTTAGATCAGGGTGGAGAGACCCAGTACTTC.

This clonotype was seen repeatedly, ten times or more. This sequence joins TRBV6-5 and TRBJ2-5; 7 bases map to TRBD1. CDR1 and CDR2 (germline): MNHEY, SVGAGI. The CDR3 is 13 amino acids. V dropped 4 bases and J dropped 3; count of bases not matched to a gene: 2. The CDR3 region is CASSSGTEETQYF. CDR3 in DNA: TGTGCCAGCAGTTCGGGGACAGAAGAGACCCAGTACTTC.

Note on this clonotype: Being one base from a much bigger clone, this may be a read error. This sequence joins TRBV20-1 and TRBJ1-1; no definite D call. The germline gives CDR1 DFQATT, CDR2 SNEGSKA (reference sequence). There are 13 residues in the CDR3. The CDR3 loop is CIPQLFGSTEAFF. The CDR3 region has the DNA TGCATTCCTCAACTCTTTGGGAGCACTGAAGCTTTCTTT.

This clonotype was recorded many times. V gene TRBV4-1 combines with J gene TRBJ2-3; possible D gene TRBD1, 5 bases. Trimming removed 1 base at V and 1 base at J, with 12 bases between. The CDR3 length is 16 residues. Germline-derived CDR1 and CDR2 are MGHRA and YSYEKL. The CDR3 nucleotides are TGCGCCAGCAGCCAAGTCCAGCTAGGGGGCACAGATACGCAGTATTTT. Its protein product is CASSQVQLGGTDTQYF.

This clonotype was detected many times. V is TRBV7-9 and J is TRBJ2-7; D gene ambiguous. The CDR3 is 14 residues long. Germline V CDR1 and CDR2: SEHNR, FQNEAQ (reference sequence). The V and J ends lost 8 bases and 0 bases respectively, with 14 bases between them. DNA for the CDR3: TGTGCCAGCGGGGAACACCCCAGCTCCTACGAGCAGTACTTC. Protein sequence: CASGEHPSSYEQYF.

This clonotype was seen many times. The DNA for the CDR3 is TGTGCCAGCAGCGTAGACGGGGGGGCCAACGAGCAGTACTTC. Its translation is CASSVDGGANEQYF. The chain employs TRBV9 and TRBJ2-7; 8 nucleotides match TRBD2. Looked up from germline, CDR1 is SGDLS and CDR2 is YYNGEE. Losses at the gene ends were 0 bases for V and 5 bases for J; bases not matched to a gene: 4. The CDR3 totals 14 residues.

This clonotype occurred many times. For the CDR3, the DNA is TGTGCCAGCAGCTTCCTAGCGGGGGGGCGTGCAGATACGCAGTATTTT. This encodes CASSFLAGGRADTQYF. This rearrangement joins TRBV7-2 to TRBJ2-3, with 12 bases identical to TRBD2. Germline V gene sequence: CDR1 SGHTA, CDR2 FQGNSA. The length of the CDR3 is 16 residues. V was pared by 3 bases and J by 4 bases, with 5 bases of the junction left unmatched.

This clonotype was detected ten times or more. The rearrangement links TRBV11-3 to TRBJ2-2; D call uncertain. There are 12 residues in the CDR3. V lost 0 bases to trimming and J lost 6 bases, with 2 bases between them. CDR1 and CDR2 from the germline V gene are SGHNT and YENEEA. The CDR3 loop reads CASSLDSGELFF. In DNA, the CDR3 is TGTGCCAGCAGCTTAGATTCCGGGGAGCTGTTTTTT.

Ten or more counts support this clonotype. The genes are TRBV12-5 and TRBJ1-5; D gene ambiguous. V lost 1 base and J lost 5, with 0 bases in between. Looked up from germline, CDR1 is LGHNT and CDR2 is FRNRAP. The CDR3 runs 11 residues. CDR3 sequence: CASGLDQPQHF. CDR3 DNA: TGTGCTAGTGGTTTGGATCAGCCCCAGCATTTT.

This clonotype was seen at least ten times. The V gene is TRBV20-1, the J gene TRBJ2-7; D possibly corresponds to TRBD2 (5 bases). The V gene's germline CDR1 is DFQATT and CDR2 SNEGSKA (reference sequence). V was clipped by 6 bases and J by 5 bases, with 14 bases between them. The CDR3 totals 12 residues. This chain's CDR3 is CSARTANNEQYF. CDR3 bases: TGCAGTGCCCGGACTGCTAATAACGAGCAGTACTTC.

This clonotype has a handful of counts. A junction end diverges from the germline sequence, so it may reflect a read error. This rearrangement joins TRBV10-3 to TRBJ2-6; D possibly matches TRBD1 or TRBD2 (5 bases each). The CDR3 extends over 16 amino acids. Germline CDR1 ENHRY, CDR2 SYGVKD. CDR3 amino acids: CASTYTPSPGANVPTF. The DNA for the CDR3 is TGTGCCAGTACCTATACTCCTAGCCCTGGGGCCAACGTCCCGACTTTC.

This clonotype appeared many times. CDR3 region: CASSLAEGYGELFF. The CDR3 DNA is TGTGCCAGCAGCTTAGCTGAGGGGTACGGGGAGCTGTTTTTT. The chain recombines TRBV11-2 with TRBJ2-2; D is possibly TRBD1 or TRBD2 (5 bases each). The CDR3 length is 14 residues. Trimming removed 1 base at V and 7 bases at J, with 10 bases between. Per germline, CDR1 SGHAT and CDR2 FQNNGV.

In this sample, this clonotype turned up a few times. A much more abundant neighbour one base away suggests this may be a read error. The gene calls are TRBV20-1 and TRBJ2-7; D perhaps matches TRBD2 (5 bases). V was shortened by 6 bases and J by 2 bases, with 17 bases between the two germline ends. This CDR3 comprises 14 residues. Germline V lookup: CDR1 DFQATT, CDR2 SNEGSKA (reference sequence). The CDR3 DNA is TGCAGTGCCCCGAATCACGGGGTAACCTACGAGCAGTACTTC. Its protein product is CSAPNHGVTYEQYF.

Points on this clonotype: This may be a read error: a much more frequent sequence differs by one nucleotide. This chain joins TRBV28 and TRBJ2-5; tentatively, D is TRBD1 or TRBD2 (6 bases each). CDR1 MDHEN and CDR2 SYDVKM come from the germline V gene. This CDR3 comprises 16 residues. The CDR3 protein is CASSLTGADGQGTQYF. In DNA form, the CDR3 reads TGTGCCAGCAGTTTAACGGGGGCGGATGGACAAGGGACCCAGTACTTC. Together with reference TRBV28 and TRBJ2-5, the CDR3 gives the full variable domain: DVKVTQSSRYLVKRTGEKVFLECVQDMDHENMFWYRQDPGLGLRLIYFSYDVKMKEKGDIPEGYSVSREKKERFSLILESASTNQTSMYLCASSLTGADGQGTQYFGPGTRLLVL.

This clonotype was detected many times. V usage is TRBV20-1 and J usage is TRBJ2-1; either TRBD1 or TRBD2 may supply D (5 bases each). Germline values: CDR1 DFQATT, CDR2 SNEGSKA (reference sequence). The CDR3 extends over 10 amino acids. V was cut by 7 bases and J by 9 bases, with 10 bases left in between. CDR3 sequence: CSVERGEQFF. The CDR3 DNA reads as TGCAGTGTAGAGAGGGGTGAGCAGTTCTTC.

Ten or more counts support this clonotype. The chain combines TRBV7-2 with TRBJ2-1; 12 bases line up with TRBD2. The germline CDR1 and CDR2 sequences are SGHTA and FQGNSA. Trimming took 5 bases from V and 7 from J; bases not matched to a gene: 6. The length of the CDR3 is 15 residues. The chain's CDR3 is CASSPLAGGGNEQFF. The CDR3 DNA reads as TGTGCCAGCAGCCCACTAGCGGGGGGCGGTAATGAGCAGTTCTTC. Supplemented by reference TRBV7-2 and TRBJ2-1, the full variable domain reads GAGVSQSPSNKVTEKGKDVELRCDPISGHTALYWYRQSLGQGLEFLIYFQGNSAPDKSGLPSDRFSAERTGGSVSTLTIQRTQQEDSAVYLCASSPLAGGGNEQFFGPGTRLTVL.

V and J are TRBV5-1 and TRBJ2-7; D remains unclear. This CDR3 contains 15 residues. Trimming shortened V by 0 bases and J by 0 bases, and 10 bases separated the two germline ends. Germline CDR1 and CDR2: SGHRS and YFSETQ. CDR3 in DNA: TGCGCCAGCAGCTTGGCATACGGCAGCTCCTACGAGCAGTACTTC. This encodes CASSLAYGSSYEQYF.

This clonotype was detected ten times or more. The chain employs TRBV5-1 and TRBJ1-1; tentatively, D is TRBD1 (6 bases). V was shortened by 2 bases and J by 0 bases, with 23 bases between the two germline ends. Germline-derived CDR1 and CDR2 are SGHRS and YFSETQ. This CDR3 region has 19 residues. DNA of the CDR3: TGCGCCAGCAGCTTCCGAATGGACAGCTCGCGGGGCATGAACACTGAAGCTTTCTTT. Amino acid sequence: CASSFRMDSSRGMNTEAFF.

This clonotype has a handful of counts. The chain couples TRBV10-3 to TRBJ2-5; D tentatively fits TRBD1 or TRBD2 (5 bases each). The germline V and J ends were trimmed by 0 bases and 4 bases, with 12 bases remaining between them. The CDR3 loop spans 15 amino acids. Germline CDR1 reads ENHRY; CDR2 reads SYGVKD. The CDR3: CAISESGGQGETQYF. In nucleotides, the CDR3 is TGTGCCATCAGTGAGTCCGGCGGGCAGGGAGAGACCCAGTACTTC.

This clonotype was observed at least ten times. J is TRBJ1-5 and V is TRBV28; the D is unclear. Germline-derived CDR1 and CDR2 are MDHEN and SYDVKM. The CDR3 covers 16 residues. V was shortened by 3 bases and J by 6 bases, with 18 bases between the two germline ends. CDR3: CASSFWAVTDRQPQHF. The CDR3 region has the DNA TGTGCCAGCAGTTTTTGGGCAGTCACTGATCGTCAGCCCCAGCATTTT.

This clonotype was picked up many times. The chain uses TRBV20-1 and TRBJ1-2; the D is unclear. Germline CDR1 is DFQATT and CDR2 is SNEGSKA (reference sequence). The CDR3 consists of 12 residues. The germline V and J ends were trimmed by 1 base and 7 bases, with 10 bases remaining between them. CDR3 region: CSARVQSAGYTF. CDR3 sequence (DNA): TGCAGTGCTAGAGTCCAATCTGCTGGCTACACCTTC.

This clonotype occurred many times. Since no conserved phenylalanine or tryptophan closes the CDR3, a read error is the likely cause. The DNA is left out, because the CDR3 cannot be placed on it with certainty; the CDR3 is given as TCRdb lists it. V gene TRBV13 combines with J gene TRBJ2-7; the table names TRBD1, a call not compared with the DNA. Germline CDR1 reads PRHDT; CDR2 reads FYEKMQ (reference sequence). Inclusive of both ends, the CDR3 amounts to 9 amino acids. The CDR3 reads CASSFPPLH.

This clonotype appeared once. A single base separates this from a much larger clone, so it may be a read error. Without the conserved terminal phenylalanine or tryptophan, this CDR3 likely stems from a read error. The chain uses TRBV25-1 and TRBJ2-3; TRBD2 is a possible D gene (5 bases). V was shortened by 0 bases and J by 6 bases, with 10 bases between the two germline ends. CDR3 length: 14 amino acids. Germline V CDR1 and CDR2: MGHDK, SYGVNS. The chain's CDR3 is CASSEYGIRDTQYL. Written as DNA, the CDR3 is TGTGCCAGCAGTGAATACGGGATCAGGGATACGCAGTATCTT.

This clonotype occurred many times. The chain is built from TRBV5-1 and TRBJ2-5; D is perhaps TRBD1 (6 bases). Per the germline V gene, CDR1 is SGHRS and CDR2 is YFSETQ. The CDR3 sequence is 14 residues long. Trimming took off 2 bases at V and 1 base at J, with 9 bases between the two ends. The CDR3, as DNA: TGCGCCAGCAGCTTTGGACAGTCCCAAGAGACCCAGTACTTC. It translates to CASSFGQSQETQYF.

This clonotype was counted many times. This chain links TRBV6-5 with TRBJ2-1; 8 bases fit TRBD2. The CDR3 consists of 14 residues. Germline loops: CDR1 MNHEY, CDR2 SVGAGI. The junction had 5 bases not matched to a gene; V was cut back by 6 bases and J by 4 bases. Here the CDR3 reads CASRGLAAYNEQFF. DNA for the CDR3: TGTGCCAGCAGAGGACTAGCTGCTTACAATGAGCAGTTCTTC.